Presented here are 2 T cell receptor beta chains from one specimen sequenced in a study of regulatory T cells in long-lasting Graves disease. Time point noted: newly diagnosed GD, antithyroid drugs for less than 3 months. PBMCs were the source of the RNA used for TCR sequencing. HTBI primers from iRepertoire and Arm-PCR of CDR3 regions yielded the TCR beta libraries. MiXCR was run by TCRdb on the multiplex PCR reads, yielding one entry per CDR3 protein. The data contain 350,000 to 500,000 distinct CDR3 sequences, roughly 15% of them singletons. This sample was shared with a second study, whose subject was T cells in Graves' hyperthyroidism and ophthalmopathy.

This specimen was peripheral blood mononuclear cells (PBMCs), taken at new diagnosis, from a patient treated with antithyroid drugs. All receptors derive from a woman aged 30 to 39 with Graves disease.

This clonotype was found many times. CDR3 DNA sequence: TGTGCCAGCAGTTGGTTAGCGGGGCTAAGCTCCTACAATGAGCAGTTCTTC. It translates to CASSWLAGLSSYNEQFF. V and J are TRBV28 and TRBJ2-1; 8 positions match TRBD2. Germline trimming cut 4 bases from V and 0 bases from J; bases unmatched to any gene: 8. CDR1 and CDR2 from the germline V gene are MDHEN and SYDVKM. This CDR3 has 17 residues.

To note about this clonotype: A much larger clone differs by one base, so this may be a read error. The chain uses TRBV5-1 and TRBJ2-2, with D maybe TRBD1 (5 bases). Looked up from germline, CDR1 is SGHRS and CDR2 is YFSETQ. CDR3 length equals 15 residues. The DNA of the CDR3 is TGCGCCAGCAGCGAGTTAGGGGCGAACACCCGGGAGCTGTTTTTT. Translating gives CASSELGANTRELFF.